The 4 T cell receptor beta chains in this list originate from one sample, sequenced in a study of blood T cell repertoires in COVID-19. TCRdb's copy holds only in-frame clones and misses some; the assay was immunoSEQ multiplex PCR. The repertoire consists of around 260,000 clones, with about 90% occurring once and the leading ten covering about 2.5%. The specimen sequenced was peripheral blood. These receptors came from a person under 30 with COVID-19, enrolled during active disease.

This chain uses TRBV13 with TRBJ1-3; D is unresolved. Germline CDR1 PRHDT, CDR2 FYEKMQ (reference sequence). The CDR3 runs to 17 residues. Trimming took 3 bases from V and 0 from J, leaving 15 bases between them. CDR3 nucleotide sequence: TGTGCCAGCAGCTTCGGCAACCGGGAAATCTCTGGAAACACCATATATTTT. This gives the protein CASSFGNREISGNTIYF. Full variable domain (missing parts from reference TRBV13 and TRBJ1-3): AAGVIQSPRHLIKEKRETATLKCYPIPRHDTVYWYQQGPGQDPQFLISFYEKMQSDKGSIPDRFSAQQFSDYHSELNMSSLELGDSALYFCASSFGNREISGNTIYFGEGSWLTVV.

V is TRBV5-6 and J is TRBJ2-5; TRBD1 agrees at 10 bases. This CDR3 is built from 17 residues. The trim removed 3 bases at V and 1 base at J, leaving 9 bases unmatched. Germline CDR1 reads SGHDT; CDR2 reads YYEEEE. CDR3 nucleotides: TGTGCCAGCAGCTCCTCGAGGACAGGGGGGGTCCAAGAGACCCAGTACTTC. Amino acid sequence: CASSSSRTGGVQETQYF.

V is TRBV9 and J is TRBJ2-1, with D possibly being TRBD1 (5 bases). The CDR3 extends over 13 amino acids. Trimming pared 0 bases from V and 10 bases from J, leaving 11 bases between. Germline V gene data show CDR1 as SGDLS and CDR2 as YYNGEE. This CDR3 reads CASSVGTSAEQFF. CDR3 nucleotides: TGTGCCAGCAGCGTAGGGACAAGTGCCGAGCAGTTCTTC.

V gene TRBV7-9 combines with J gene TRBJ2-2; 7 positions agree with TRBD2. V was clipped by 3 bases and J by 0 bases; unmatched bases: 4. The CDR3 runs 16 residues. Germline V gene sequence: CDR1 SEHNR, CDR2 FQNEAQ (reference sequence). The CDR3 spells CASSFGGLANTGELFF. CDR3 DNA: TGTGCCAGCAGCTTCGGAGGACTAGCGAACACCGGGGAGCTGTTTTTT.